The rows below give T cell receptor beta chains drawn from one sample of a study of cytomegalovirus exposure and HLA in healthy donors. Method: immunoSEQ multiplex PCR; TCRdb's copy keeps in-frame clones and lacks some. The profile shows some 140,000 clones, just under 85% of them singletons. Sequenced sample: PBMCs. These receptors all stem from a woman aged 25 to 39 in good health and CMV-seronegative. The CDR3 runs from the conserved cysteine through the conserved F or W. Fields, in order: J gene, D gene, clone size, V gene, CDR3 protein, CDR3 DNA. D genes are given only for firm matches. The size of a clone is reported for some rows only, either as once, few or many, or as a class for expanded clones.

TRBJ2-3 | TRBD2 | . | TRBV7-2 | CASSFGTSGGREGDTQYF | TGTGCCAGCAGCTTCGGGACTAGCGGGGGGCGGGAGGGAGATACGCAGTATTTT
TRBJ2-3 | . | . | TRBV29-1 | CSVEGRTAENTDTQYF | TGCAGCGTTGAAGGCCGGACAGCCGAAAACACAGATACGCAGTATTTT
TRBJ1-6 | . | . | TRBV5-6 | CASSLDRANSPLHF | TGTGCCAGCAGCTTGGACAGGGCTAATTCACCCCTCCACTTT
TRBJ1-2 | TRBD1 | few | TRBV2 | CASLFITGVGGYTF | TGTGCCAGCCTCTTCATTACAGGGGTTGGTGGCTACACCTTC
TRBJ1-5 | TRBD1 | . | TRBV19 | CASSTYSQGAEQPQHF | TGTGCCAGTAGTACATACTCACAGGGGGCTGAGCAGCCCCAGCATTTT
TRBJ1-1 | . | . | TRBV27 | CASRNRVVTEAFF | TGTGCCAGCAGGAACAGGGTCGTAACTGAAGCTTTCTTT
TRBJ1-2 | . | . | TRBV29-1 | CSVDPTGGYTF | TGCAGCGTTGACCCGACCGGGGGCTACACCTTC
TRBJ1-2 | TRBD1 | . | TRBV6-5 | CASSSGDRGKYGYTF | TGTGCCAGCAGCTCCGGGGACAGGGGAAAATATGGCTACACCTTC
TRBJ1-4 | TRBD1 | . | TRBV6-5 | CASSSFGDREKLFF | TGTGCCAGCAGTTCCTTCGGGGACAGGGAAAAACTGTTTTTT
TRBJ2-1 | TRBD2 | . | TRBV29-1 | CSVEGAGDYNEQFF | TGCAGCGTTGAAGGGGCGGGGGACTACAATGAGCAGTTCTTC
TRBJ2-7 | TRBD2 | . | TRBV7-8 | CASSLISGGSYEQYF | TGTGCCAGCAGCTTAATTAGCGGGGGCTCCTACGAGCAGTACTTC
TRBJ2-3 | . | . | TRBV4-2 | CASSQDSRDTQYF | TGTGCCAGCAGCCAAGATAGCCGGGACACTCAGTATTTT
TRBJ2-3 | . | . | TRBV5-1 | CASSVLSTDTQYF | TGCGCCAGCAGCGTACTAAGCACAGATACGCAGTATTTT
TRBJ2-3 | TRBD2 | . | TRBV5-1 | CASSVGTSGWRDTQYF | TGCGCCAGCAGCGTCGGGACTAGCGGGTGGCGAGATACGCAGTATTTT
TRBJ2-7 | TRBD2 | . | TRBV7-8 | CASGHGTSGGYEQYF | TGTGCCAGCGGACATGGGACTAGCGGGGGCTACGAGCAGTACTTC
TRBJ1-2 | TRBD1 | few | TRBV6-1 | CATGTGFGGGEF | TGTGCCACCGGGACAGGGTTTGGTGGGGGCGAGTTC
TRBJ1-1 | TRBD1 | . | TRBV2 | CASSGDRRNTEAFF | TGTGCCAGCAGTGGGGACAGGCGGAACACTGAAGCTTTCTTT
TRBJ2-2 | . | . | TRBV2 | CASSTDTSGTGELFF | TGTGCCAGCAGTACTGACACCTCAGGCACCGGGGAGCTGTTTTTT
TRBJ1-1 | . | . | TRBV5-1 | CASSLGVGAGMNTEAFF | TGCGCCAGCAGCTTGGGTGTGGGGGCCGGTATGAACACTGAAGCTTTCTTT
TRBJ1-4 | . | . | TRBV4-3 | CASRRGFGTGGEKLFF | TGCGCCAGCCGCCGAGGATTTGGGACGGGAGGCGAAAAACTGTTTTTT
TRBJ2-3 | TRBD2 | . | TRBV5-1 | CASSSGLAITDTQYF | TGCGCCAGCAGCTCGGGACTAGCGATCACAGATACGCAGTATTTT
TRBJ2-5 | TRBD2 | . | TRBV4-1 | CASSRTGTSGGRGQETQYF | TGCGCCAGCAGTCGAACCGGGACTAGCGGGGGGCGGGGGCAAGAGACCCAGTACTTC
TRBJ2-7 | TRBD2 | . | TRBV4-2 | CASSQEGPTSGGSYEQYF | TGTGCCAGCAGCCAAGAAGGCCCGACTAGCGGGGGATCCTACGAGCAGTACTTC
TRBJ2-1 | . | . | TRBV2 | CASSIGGAKEQFF | TGTGCCAGCAGTATAGGGGGGGCGAAGGAGCAGTTCTTC
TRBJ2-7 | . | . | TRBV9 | CASSVGRGGKTYEQYF | TGTGCCAGCAGCGTAGGTCGCGGGGGCAAAACCTACGAGCAGTACTTC
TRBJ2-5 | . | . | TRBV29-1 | CSVEYRAGHPQETQYF | TGCAGCGTTGAATATAGAGCAGGCCACCCCCAAGAGACCCAGTACTTC
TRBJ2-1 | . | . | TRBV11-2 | CASSHGYNEQFF | TGTGCCAGCAGCCACGGGTACAATGAGCAGTTCTTC
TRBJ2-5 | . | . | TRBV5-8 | CASSAVIRRPREETQYF | TGTGCCAGCAGCGCGGTCATTAGGCGGCCCCGGGAAGAGACCCAGTACTTC
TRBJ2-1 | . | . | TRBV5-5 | CASSLYVSTGTYNEQFF | TGTGCCAGCAGCTTGTACGTTAGTACAGGGACCTACAATGAGCAGTTCTTC
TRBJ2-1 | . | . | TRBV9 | CASSVEGQGSNEQFF | TGTGCCAGCAGCGTAGAGGGGCAGGGAAGCAATGAGCAGTTCTTC
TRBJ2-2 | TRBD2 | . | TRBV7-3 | CASSLTSGGQAGELFF | TGTGCCAGCAGCCTCACTAGCGGGGGGCAGGCCGGGGAGCTGTTTTTT
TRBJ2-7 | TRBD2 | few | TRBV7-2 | CASSLPRGGIAGDEQYF | TGTGCCAGCAGCCTACCGCGGGGGGGGATAGCGGGGGACGAGCAGTACTTC